The clone carrying this T cell receptor beta chain was observed a handful of times. CDR1 and CDR2 from the germline V gene are SGHTA and FQGNSA. V lost 0 bases to trimming and J lost 3 bases; unmatched junction nucleotides: 2. The CDR3 is 14 residues long. TCRdb re-called the 5' RACE reads with MiXCR, one entry per CDR3 protein. The sample holds about 40,000 distinct CDR3 sequences; approximately 20% are singletons and the top ten take 2.5% to 3.5%. Source material: naive CD4+ T cells sorted from a lymph node. Subset here: naive CD4+ T cells, CD4+CD45RA+CD25-. The chain has TRBV7-2 and TRBJ2-7, with TRBD2 matching 7 bases. The TCR sequence derives from a female donor with breast cancer. CDR3 in amino acids: CASSLAGGDYEQYF. The CDR3 bases are TGTGCCAGCAGCTTAGCGGGAGGGGACTACGAGCAGTACTTC.